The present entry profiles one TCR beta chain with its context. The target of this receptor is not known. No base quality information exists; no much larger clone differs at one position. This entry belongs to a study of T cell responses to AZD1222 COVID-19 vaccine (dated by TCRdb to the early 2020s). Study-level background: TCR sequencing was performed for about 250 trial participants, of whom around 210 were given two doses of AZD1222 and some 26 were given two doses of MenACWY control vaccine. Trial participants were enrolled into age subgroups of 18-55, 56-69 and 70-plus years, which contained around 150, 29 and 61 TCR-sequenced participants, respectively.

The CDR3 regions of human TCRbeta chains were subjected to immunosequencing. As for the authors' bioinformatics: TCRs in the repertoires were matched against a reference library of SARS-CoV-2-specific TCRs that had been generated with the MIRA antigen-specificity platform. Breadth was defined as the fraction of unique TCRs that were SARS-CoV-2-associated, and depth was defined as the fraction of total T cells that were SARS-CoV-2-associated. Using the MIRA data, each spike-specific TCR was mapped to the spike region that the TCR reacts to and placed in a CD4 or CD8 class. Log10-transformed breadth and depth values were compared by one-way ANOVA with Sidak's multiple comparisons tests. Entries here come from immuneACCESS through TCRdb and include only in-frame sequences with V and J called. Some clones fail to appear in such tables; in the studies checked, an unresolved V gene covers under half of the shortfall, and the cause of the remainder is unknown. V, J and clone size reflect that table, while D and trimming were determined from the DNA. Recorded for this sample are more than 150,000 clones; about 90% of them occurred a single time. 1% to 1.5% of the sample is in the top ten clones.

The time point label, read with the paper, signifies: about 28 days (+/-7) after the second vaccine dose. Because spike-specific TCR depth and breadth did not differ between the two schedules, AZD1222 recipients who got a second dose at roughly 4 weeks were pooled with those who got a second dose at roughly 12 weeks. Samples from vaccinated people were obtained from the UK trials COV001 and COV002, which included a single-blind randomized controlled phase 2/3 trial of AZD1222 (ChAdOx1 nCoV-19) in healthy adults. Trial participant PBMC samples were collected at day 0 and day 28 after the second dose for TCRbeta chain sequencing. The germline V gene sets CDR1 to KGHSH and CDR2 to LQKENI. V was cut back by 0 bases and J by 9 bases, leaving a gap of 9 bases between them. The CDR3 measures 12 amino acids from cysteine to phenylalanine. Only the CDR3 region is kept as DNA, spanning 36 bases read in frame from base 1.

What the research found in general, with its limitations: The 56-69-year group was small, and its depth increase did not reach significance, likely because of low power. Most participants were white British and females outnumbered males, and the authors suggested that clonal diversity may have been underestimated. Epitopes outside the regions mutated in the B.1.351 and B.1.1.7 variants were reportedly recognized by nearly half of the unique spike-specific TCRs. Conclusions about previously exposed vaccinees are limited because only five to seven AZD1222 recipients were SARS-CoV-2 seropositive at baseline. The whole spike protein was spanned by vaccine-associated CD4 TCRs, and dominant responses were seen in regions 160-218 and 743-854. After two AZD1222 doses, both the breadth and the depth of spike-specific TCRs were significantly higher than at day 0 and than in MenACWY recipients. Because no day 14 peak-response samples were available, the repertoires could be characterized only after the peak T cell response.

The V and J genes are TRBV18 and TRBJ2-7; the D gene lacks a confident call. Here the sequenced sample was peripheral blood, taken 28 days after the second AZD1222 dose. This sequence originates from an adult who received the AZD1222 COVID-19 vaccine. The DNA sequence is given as TGTGCCAGCTCACCACCGATCGGGTTGCAGTACTTC. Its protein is CASSPPIGLQYF.